The 13 T cell receptor beta chains in this list originate from one sample, sequenced in a study of OX40 agonist ivuxolimab in advanced cancers. Clones were sequenced by immunoSEQ multiplex PCR, and TCRdb holds only the in-frame ones, with some missing. The repertoire holds tens of thousands of clones, with around 84% as singletons. The sample here was CD4+ or CD8+ T cells sorted from blood, taken in a trial of the OX40 agonist ivuxolimab. These receptors were taken from an adult with an advanced solid tumor such as melanoma, head and neck, liver or kidney cancer.

The chain joins TRBV7-8 to TRBJ1-3; D is perhaps TRBD1 (6 bases). Trimming cost V 2 bases and J 7 bases, with 15 bases left between them. Germline V lookup: CDR1 SGHVS, CDR2 FQNEAQ. This CDR3 comprises 15 residues. CDR3 DNA: TGTGCCAGCAGCTTATCGACAGGTGACGGGAACACCATATATTTT. It is translated as CASSLSTGDGNTIYF.

The V gene is TRBV18, the J gene TRBJ2-5; 8 positions match TRBD1. The CDR3 length is 17 residues. Looked up from germline, CDR1 is KGHSH and CDR2 is LQKENI. V lost 2 bases and J lost 4; bases outside the gene matches: 12. Here the CDR3 reads CASSPGAGRGRGETQYF. CDR3 DNA: TGTGCCAGCTCACCAGGTGCGGGCAGGGGGCGCGGAGAGACCCAGTACTTC.

The V gene is TRBV18, the J gene TRBJ1-1; 8 bases fit TRBD1. Germline loops: CDR1 KGHSH, CDR2 LQKENI. There are 14 residues in the CDR3. V gave up 3 bases and J gave up 1 base; unmatched junction bases: 1. This CDR3 reads CASSPGTGNTEAFF. As DNA, the CDR3 is TGTGCCAGCTCACCCGGGACAGGGAACACTGAAGCTTTCTTT.

The chain has TRBV7-2 and TRBJ2-3; TRBD1 agrees at 8 bases. V lost 5 bases, J lost 1 base, and 5 bases stayed unmatched. Germline V gives CDR1 SGHTA, CDR2 FQGNSA. The CDR3 length is 15 residues. The CDR3 loop reads CASSQDRVGTDTQYF. The CDR3 coding sequence is TGTGCCAGCAGCCAGGACAGGGTAGGCACAGATACGCAGTATTTT.

V is TRBV30 and J is TRBJ2-7, with D unresolved. This CDR3 spans 12 amino acids. V was cut by 0 bases and J by 3 bases, with 6 bases left in between. Per germline, CDR1 GTSNPN and CDR2 SVGIG (reference sequence). The CDR3 DNA is TGTGCCTGGAGTGTTTCGAACTACGAGCAGTACTTC. This translates into CAWSVSNYEQYF.

The chain carries TRBV7-8 and TRBJ1-6; D call uncertain. The CDR3 totals 15 residues. In germline, CDR1 is SGHVS, CDR2 FQNEAQ. Trimming took 1 base from V and 7 from J, leaving 11 bases between them. CDR3 DNA: TGTGCCAGCAGCTTAGTTCAACGAGTCAATTCACCCCTCCACTTT. Amino acid sequence: CASSLVQRVNSPLHF.

With regard to this clone: Other DNA sequences in the same sample also yield this CDR3. The chain is built from TRBV6-5 and TRBJ1-1, with D unclear. CDR3 size: 13 residues. The germline CDR1 and CDR2 sequences are MNHEY and SVGAGI. Between the trimmed V and J ends, which lost 0 bases and 0 bases, there was a span of 2 bases. The CDR3 is CASSYSLNTEAFF. CDR3 nucleotide sequence: TGTGCCAGCAGTTACTCGTTGAACACTGAAGCTTTCTTT.

V and J are TRBV30 and TRBJ1-3; D call uncertain. The V gene lost 3 bases and the J gene lost 4 bases, with 10 bases spanning the gap. CDR3 length: 13 amino acids. Germline V gene sequence: CDR1 GTSNPN, CDR2 SVGIG (reference sequence). The CDR3 is CAWSQILGNTIYF. CDR3 coding DNA: TGTGCCTGGAGCCAGATATTAGGAAACACCATATATTTT. The complete variable domain, with remaining parts taken from reference TRBV30 and TRBJ1-3, reads SQTIHQWPATLVQPVGSPLSLECTVEGTSNPNLYWYRQAAGRGLQLLFYSVGIGQISSEVPQNLSASRPQDRQFILSSKKLLLSDSGFYLCAWSQILGNTIYFGEGSWLTVV.

The chain recombines TRBV4-2 with TRBJ1-4; 8 bases are shared with TRBD1. Trimming took 1 base from V and 5 from J; bases not matched to a gene: 3. The germline V gene has CDR1 LGHNA and CDR2 YNFKEQ. The CDR3 is 15 residues long. The CDR3 loop reads CASSQGDRGNEKLFF. CDR3 coding DNA: TGTGCCAGCAGCCAAGGCGACAGGGGAAATGAAAAACTGTTTTTT.

The V call is TRBV18, the J call TRBJ1-2; 8 positions agree with TRBD1. Germline V gives CDR1 KGHSH, CDR2 LQKENI. This CDR3 has 15 residues. V shed 3 bases and J 3 bases; nucleotides not matched to a gene: 6. The CDR3 DNA reads as TGTGCCAGCTCACCCATACAGGGGGAGGACTATGGCTACACCTTC. Its protein product is CASSPIQGEDYGYTF.

The chain joins TRBV14 to TRBJ2-5; 9 positions match TRBD1. CDR1 is SGHDN, CDR2 FVKESK, per germline. Trimming took 6 bases from V and 5 from J; bases not matched to a gene: 7. The CDR3 is 14 amino acids. The CDR3 DNA follows: TGTGCCAGCAGACAACAGGGGGCCGGGGAGACCCAGTACTTC. Encoded protein: CASRQQGAGETQYF.

The rearrangement uses TRBV7-9 and TRBJ1-3, with 7 bases matching TRBD1. The CDR3 loop spans 14 amino acids. Losses at the gene ends were 4 bases for V and 4 bases for J; bases not matched to a gene: 4. Germline CDR1 and CDR2: SEHNR and FQNEAQ (reference sequence). CDR3 sequence: CASSSAGQGNTIYF. CDR3 DNA: TGTGCCAGCAGCTCCGCGGGACAGGGAAACACCATATATTTT.

The V and J genes are TRBV19 and TRBJ1-2; possible D gene TRBD1, 5 bases. This CDR3 is 14 amino acids long. The germline V gene encodes CDR1 LNHDA and CDR2 SQIVND (reference sequence). The V end lost 9 bases, the J end lost 4 bases, and 18 bases lay between the germline ends. As DNA, the CDR3 is TGTGCCAGCGCTCCACCGGGGGAGGTCTATGGCTACACCTTC. This codes for CASAPPGEVYGYTF.